The text below deals with one T cell receptor (beta chain). What it binds is not known. The record originates from a study of OX40 agonist ivuxolimab in advanced cancers. Background on the study: The eligibility criteria allowed prior anti-PD-1, anti-PD-L1 or anti-CTLA-4 therapy, and 30% to 45% had some. General study points: At doses 0.1 to 3.0 mg/kg, CD4+ and CD8+ clones expanded.

TCRdb's copy holds only in-frame clones and misses some; the assay was immunoSEQ multiplex PCR. In the table there are some 130,000 clones, 85% to 90% of which are singletons. Germline V gene lookup returns CDR1 KGHSH and CDR2 LQKENI. This CDR3 contains 12 residues. The germline V and J ends were trimmed by 2 bases and 5 bases, with 7 bases remaining between them. Prior autoimmune disease or systemic immunosuppression barred patients. The J gene is TRBJ2-7, the V gene TRBV18, with D unresolved. The receptor comes from an adult with an advanced solid tumor such as melanoma, head and neck, liver or kidney cancer. This specimen was CD4+ or CD8+ T cells sorted from blood, taken in a trial of the OX40 agonist ivuxolimab. For the CDR3, the DNA is TGTGCCAGCTCACCAGCGACAAACGAGCAGTACTTC. It specifies CASSPATNEQYF.